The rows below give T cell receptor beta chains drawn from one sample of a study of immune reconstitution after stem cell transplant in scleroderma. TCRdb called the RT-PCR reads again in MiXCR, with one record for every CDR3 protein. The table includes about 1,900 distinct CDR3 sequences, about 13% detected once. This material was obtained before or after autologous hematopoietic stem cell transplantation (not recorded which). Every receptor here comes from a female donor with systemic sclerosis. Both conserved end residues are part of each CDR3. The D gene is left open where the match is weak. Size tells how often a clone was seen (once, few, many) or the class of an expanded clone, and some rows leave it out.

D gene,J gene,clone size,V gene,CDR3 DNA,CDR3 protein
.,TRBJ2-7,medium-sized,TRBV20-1,TGCAGTGCTAGAGACACCCGGAGCTCCTACGAGCAGTACTTC,CSARDTRSSYEQYF
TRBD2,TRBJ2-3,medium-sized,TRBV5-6,TGTGCCAGCAGAACTAGCGGGGCAGATACGCAGTATTTT,CASRTSGADTQYF
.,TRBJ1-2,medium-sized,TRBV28,TGTGCCAGCAGTTTCGGGCAGAACTATGGCTACACCTTC,CASSFGQNYGYTF
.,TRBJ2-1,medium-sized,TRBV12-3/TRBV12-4,TGTGCCAGCAGTCAGGTTAGGAGGGTAGAGTTCTTC,CASSQVRRVEFF
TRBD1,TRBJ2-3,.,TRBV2,TGTGCCAGCAGAGGACAGGGCTCAGATACGCAGTATTTT,CASRGQGSDTQYF
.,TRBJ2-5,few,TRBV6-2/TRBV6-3,TGTGCCAGCAGTTACTCGTTTATACAGGGAACGGCGGAGACCCAGTACTTC,CASSYSFIQGTAETQYF
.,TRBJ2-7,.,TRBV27,TGTGCCAGCAGTTTTACTGTGGCCGGGGAGCAGTACTTC,CASSFTVAGEQYF
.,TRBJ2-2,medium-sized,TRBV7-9,TGTGCCAGCAGCTTCGGGCCGGTAACCGGGGAGCTGTTTTTT,CASSFGPVTGELFF
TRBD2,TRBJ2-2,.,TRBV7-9,TGTGCCAGCAGACGACTAGCGGGGGGGCTGTACACCGGGGAGCTGTTTTTT,CASRRLAGGLYTGELFF
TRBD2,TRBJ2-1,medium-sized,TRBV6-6,TGTGCCAGCAGTCCCACACTAGCGGGGGACAATGAGCAGTTCTTC,CASSPTLAGDNEQFF
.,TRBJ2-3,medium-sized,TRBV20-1,TGCAGTGCCAACCCCGCCCAGACTAGCACAGATACGCAGTATTTT,CSANPAQTSTDTQYF